A selection of T cell receptor beta chains follows, all from one sample in a study of blood T cells in healthy people across ages. TCRdb itself ran the 5' RACE reads through MiXCR, one entry per CDR3 protein. The sample lists roughly 900,000 distinct CDR3 sequences; roughly 43% were seen once. The sample taken for sequencing was blood. The receptors were gathered from a man aged 30 to 45 in good health. Both conserved end residues are part of each CDR3. The D gene is left open where the match is weak. Size tells how often a clone was seen (once, few, many) or the class of an expanded clone, and some rows leave it out.

NA TRBJ1-6 16 NA TRBV20-1 TGCAGTGCTAGAGATTCCCAGGCGGGGTATTATTCACCCCTCCACTTT CSARDSQAGYYSPLHF
NA TRBJ2-5 15 NA TRBV5-6 TGTGCCAGCAGCTCGAACCAGGGTAGTCAAGAGACCCAGTACTTC CASSSNQGSQETQYF
TRBD1 TRBJ2-3 15 NA TRBV5-1 TGCGCCAGCAGACGAGCCGGGACAGGCACAGATACGCAGTATTTT CASRRAGTGTDTQYF
NA TRBJ1-4 11 NA TRBV2 TGTGCCAGCAGTGAATATGAAAAACTGTTTTTT CASSEYEKLFF
NA TRBJ1-2 17 NA TRBV6-6 TGTGCCAGCAGTTACGGTTTACAGGACGGTGAGGTATATGGCTACACCTTC CASSYGLQDGEVYGYTF
NA TRBJ2-3 13 few TRBV28 TGTGCCAGCAGTGTGCTACACACAGATACGCAGTATTTT CASSVLHTDTQYF
NA TRBJ2-6 17 NA TRBV6-5 TGTGCCAGCAGTTACTTTCCGCAGTCCTCTGGGGCCAACGTCCTGACTTTC CASSYFPQSSGANVLTF
NA TRBJ2-7 15 NA TRBV5-1 TGCGCCAGCAGCTTGGAGTACAACCCCCTCTACGAGCAGTACTTC CASSLEYNPLYEQYF
NA TRBJ2-7 16 few TRBV10-3 TGTGCCATCGCTACGGCGGGGCTTAGGTCCTACAATGAGCAGTACTTC CAIATAGLRSYNEQYF
TRBD2 TRBJ2-2 16 NA TRBV9 TGTGCCAGCAGCGTCGTAGCGGGGGGAAACACCGGGGAGCTGTTTTTT CASSVVAGGNTGELFF
TRBD1 TRBJ1-2 15 once TRBV6-6 TGTGCCAGCAGTCCTACGACAGGGGTGACCTATGGCTACACCTTC CASSPTTGVTYGYTF
NA TRBJ2-1 15 few TRBV4-2 TGTGCCAGCAGCTCTCCCAAGGGGCTCTCCAATGAGCAGTTCTTC CASSSPKGLSNEQFF
TRBD1 TRBJ1-4 14 NA TRBV29-1 TGCAGCGTCAACAGGGGGCCGGGTAATGAAAAACTGTTTTTT CSVNRGPGNEKLFF
TRBD1 TRBJ1-1 14 many TRBV29-1 TGCAGCGGATGGACAGGGAGGGTGTCGTCTGAAGCTTTCTTT CSGWTGRVSSEAFF
NA TRBJ1-1 14 few TRBV20-1 TGCAGTGCTAGAGATCGCCGGTCGAGCACTGAAGCTTTCTTT CSARDRRSSTEAFF
NA TRBJ2-7 13 few TRBV6-5 TGTGCCAGCCAGAGGAGTGGCTCCTACGAGCAGTACTTC CASQRSGSYEQYF
NA TRBJ2-1 11 NA TRBV6-5 TGTGCCAGCAGCCCTGGACGCGAGCAGTTCTTC CASSPGREQFF
TRBD1 TRBJ2-7 16 NA TRBV6-2/TRBV6-3 TGTGCCAGCAGTTATCCCTCCGGACAGGGCTCCCACGAGCAGTACTTC CASSYPSGQGSHEQYF
TRBD2 TRBJ2-7 15 many TRBV6-1 TGTGCCAGCAGTGCTCGCCGGGGACTAACCTACGAGCAGTACTTC CASSARRGLTYEQYF
NA TRBJ2-7 15 NA TRBV5-1 TGCGCCAGCAGCCTGGGCCGGAACCAGGCCTACGAGCAGTACTTC CASSLGRNQAYEQYF
NA TRBJ2-1 13 few TRBV3-1 TGTGCCAGCAGCCAAGATCTCGGGTATGAGCAGTTCTTC CASSQDLGYEQFF
TRBD2 TRBJ2-1 15 many TRBV7-2 TGTGCCAGCAGCTTGGTAAGCGGGGGGGCCAATGAGCAGTTCTTC CASSLVSGGANEQFF
TRBD2 TRBJ2-3 14 NA TRBV6-2/TRBV6-3 TGTGCCAGCACCATCGGGGGGGAAGCAGATACGCAGTATTTT CASTIGGEADTQYF
NA TRBJ2-1 14 NA TRBV7-2 TGTGCCAGCCATGGGGGGGCTTCAAACAATGAGCAGTTCTTC CASHGGASNNEQFF
NA TRBJ2-2 15 NA TRBV12-5 TGTGCTAGTGGTTTGGACCTACAATACACCGGGGAGCTGTTTTTT CASGLDLQYTGELFF
NA TRBJ2-2 16 few TRBV5-6 TGTGCCAGCAGCTTGAGCTGGAGGTCAGATCTCGGGGAGCTGTTTTTT CASSLSWRSDLGELFF
TRBD1 TRBJ2-5 15 NA TRBV7-3 TGTGCCAGCAGCTTAGGCAGGGGGACGATAGAGACCCAGTACTTC CASSLGRGTIETQYF
NA TRBJ2-7 13 NA TRBV20-1 TGCAGTGCCCCAGGGACATCCGCCTACGAGCAGTACTTC CSAPGTSAYEQYF
NA TRBJ2-7 12 NA TRBV7-9 TGTGCCAGCAGCTCACCTTGGGGGGAGCAGTACTTC CASSSPWGEQYF
NA TRBJ2-3 12 NA TRBV14 TGTGCCAGCAGCCAAATATGGGGTACGCAGTATTTT CASSQIWGTQYF
TRBD2 TRBJ2-1 15 NA TRBV27 TGTGCCAGCAGTCTAGAGCGGGGGGGCCTTCATGAGCAGTTCTTC CASSLERGGLHEQFF
TRBD1 TRBJ1-5 16 NA TRBV6-5 TGTGCCAGCAGGAGGACCCGACAGGGAGCCCGTCAGCCCCAGCATTTT CASRRTRQGARQPQHF
NA TRBJ2-3 15 NA TRBV4-1 TGCGCCAGCAGCCAACCATGGGAGGGGGCGGATACGCAGTATTTT CASSQPWEGADTQYF
NA TRBJ2-1 11 few TRBV2 TGTGCCAGCAAACCATTGGATGAGCAGTTCTTC CASKPLDEQFF
NA TRBJ2-6 14 NA TRBV29-1 TGCAGCGTTGAAAAAGGGTCTGGGGCCAACGTCCTGACTTTC CSVEKGSGANVLTF
TRBD1 TRBJ1-2 14 NA TRBV20-1 TGCAGTGCTTCGGCAGGGGGGTTTAACTATGGCTACACCTTC CSASAGGFNYGYTF
TRBD2 TRBJ2-4 16 NA TRBV5-6 TGTGCCAGCAGCGTTAGCGGGGGGTATATAAAAAACATTCAGTACTTC CASSVSGGYIKNIQYF
NA TRBJ2-3 15 many TRBV7-2 TGTGCCAGCAGCTCCCAGGGATTTAGCACAGATACGCAGTATTTT CASSSQGFSTDTQYF
NA TRBJ1-1 14 NA TRBV7-9 TGTGCCAGCAGCCCAGACCTGGGTGCCACTGAAGCTTTCTTT CASSPDLGATEAFF
TRBD2 TRBJ2-1 15 NA TRBV7-3 TGTGCCAGCAGCTCGGGGACTAGCGGGGGTTATGAGCAGTTCTTC CASSSGTSGGYEQFF
NA TRBJ2-5 10 once TRBV28 TGTGCGGGAGGCCGGGAGACCCAGTACTTC CAGGRETQYF
TRBD1 TRBJ1-6 15 NA TRBV7-2 TGTGCCAGCAGCTTAGTCCGGACAGGGAATTCACCCCTCCACTTT CASSLVRTGNSPLHF
NA TRBJ2-1 15 NA TRBV11-2 TGTGCCAGCAGCTTAAGTCTCCCGTCAAGGGATGAGCAGTTCTTC CASSLSLPSRDEQFF
NA TRBJ2-4 13 NA TRBV30 TGTGCCTGGAGTCGTTTAGCCAAAAACATTCAGTACTTC CAWSRLAKNIQYF
NA TRBJ1-2 15 NA TRBV5-1 TGCGCCAGCAGCTTTGGGGACGGAGGGAACTATGGCTACACCTTC CASSFGDGGNYGYTF
TRBD1 TRBJ1-4 15 many TRBV10-3 TGTGCCATCAGGGGAACAGGGGGAACTAATGAAAAACTGTTTTTT CAIRGTGGTNEKLFF